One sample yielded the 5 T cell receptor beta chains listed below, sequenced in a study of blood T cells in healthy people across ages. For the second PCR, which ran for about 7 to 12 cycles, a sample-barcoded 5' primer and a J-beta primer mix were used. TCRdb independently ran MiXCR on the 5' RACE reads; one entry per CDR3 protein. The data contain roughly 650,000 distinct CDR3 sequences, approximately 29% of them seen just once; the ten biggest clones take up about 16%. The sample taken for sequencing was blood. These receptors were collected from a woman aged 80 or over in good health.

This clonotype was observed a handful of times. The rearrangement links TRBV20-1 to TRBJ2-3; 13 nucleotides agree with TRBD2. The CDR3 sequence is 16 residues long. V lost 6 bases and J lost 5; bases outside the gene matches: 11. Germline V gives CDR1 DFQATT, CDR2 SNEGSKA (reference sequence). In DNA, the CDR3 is TGCAGTGCGACAATACTAGCGGGGGGGCTGGGAGATACGCAGTATTTT. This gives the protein CSATILAGGLGDTQYF.

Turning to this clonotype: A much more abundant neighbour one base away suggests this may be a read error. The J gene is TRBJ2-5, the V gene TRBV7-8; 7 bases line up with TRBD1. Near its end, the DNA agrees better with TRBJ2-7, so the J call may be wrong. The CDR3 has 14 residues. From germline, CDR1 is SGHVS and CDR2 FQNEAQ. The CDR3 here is CASSSRDSGTEQYF. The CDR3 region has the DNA TGTGCCAGCAGCTCCCGGGACAGTGGCACCGAGCAGTACTTC.

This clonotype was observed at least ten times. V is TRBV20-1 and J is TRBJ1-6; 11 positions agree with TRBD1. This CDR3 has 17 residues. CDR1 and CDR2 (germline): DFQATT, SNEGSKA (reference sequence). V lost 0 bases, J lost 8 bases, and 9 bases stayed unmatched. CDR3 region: CSARDPWTGGADSPLHF. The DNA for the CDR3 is TGCAGTGCTAGAGATCCATGGACAGGGGGCGCGGATTCACCCCTCCACTTT.

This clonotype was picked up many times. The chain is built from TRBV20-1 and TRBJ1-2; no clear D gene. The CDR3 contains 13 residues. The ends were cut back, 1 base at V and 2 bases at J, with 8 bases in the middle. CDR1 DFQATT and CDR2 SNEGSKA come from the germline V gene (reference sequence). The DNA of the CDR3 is TGCAGTGCTAGAGTACGGCTGAACTATGGCTACACCTTC. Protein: CSARVRLNYGYTF.

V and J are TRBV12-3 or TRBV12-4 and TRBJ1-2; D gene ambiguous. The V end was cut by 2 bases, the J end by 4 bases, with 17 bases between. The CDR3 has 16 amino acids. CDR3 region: CASSLKQPSATYGYTF. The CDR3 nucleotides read TGTGCCAGCAGTTTAAAACAGCCCTCGGCGACCTATGGCTACACCTTC.